This passage covers 17 T cell receptor beta chains from one sample sequenced in a study of early T cells in non-severe SARS-CoV-2 infection. TCRdb reprocessed the 5' RACE reads with MiXCR, giving one entry per CDR3 protein. The sample shows approximately 67,000 distinct CDR3 sequences, 11% of them seen only once. The material sequenced was whole blood. The receptors were sampled from an adult who was a healthcare worker with PCR-confirmed SARS-CoV-2 infection or an uninfected control (not recorded which).

This clonotype was picked up a small number of times. The chain combines TRBV10-1 with TRBJ2-1; 10 nucleotides match TRBD2. J gave up 2 bases and V 3 bases, and 4 bases lay outside the gene matches. Looked up from germline, CDR1 is WNHNN and CDR2 is SYGVQD (reference sequence). This CDR3 contains 16 residues. The CDR3 nucleotides are TGCGCCAGCAGTGAAATGGGACTAGCGCCCTACAATGAGCAGTTCTTC. As protein: CASSEMGLAPYNEQFF.

This clonotype occurred a few times. The chain employs TRBV6-2 or TRBV6-3 and TRBJ2-3; TRBD2 agrees at 7 bases. V shed 5 bases, J shed 6 bases, and the junction held 5 bases outside the gene matches. The V gene's germline CDR1 is MNHEY and CDR2 SVGEGT. The CDR3 loop spans 13 amino acids. CDR3 DNA: TGTGCCAGCAGTGGGGGGGGAGAGGATACGCAGTATTTT. Its protein product is CASSGGGEDTQYF.

This clonotype was counted many times. The rearrangement joins TRBV2 to TRBJ2-3, with 8 bases fitting TRBD2. This CDR3 comprises 16 residues. V was clipped by 6 bases and J by 0 bases; unmatched bases: 8. CDR1 and CDR2 from the germline V gene are SNHLY and FYNNEI. CDR3 DNA: TGTGCCAGCAGCTCACTACTAGCGGATAGCACAGATACGCAGTATTTT. This gives the protein CASSSLLADSTDTQYF.

The chain has TRBV6-4 and TRBJ2-1, with TRBD2 matching over 8 bases. CDR3 length equals 13 residues. V gave up 3 bases and J gave up 10 bases; unmatched junction bases: 5. CDR1 and CDR2 from the germline V gene are MRHNA and SNTAGT. CDR3 sequence reads: CASSEGGGTEQFF. As DNA, the CDR3 is TGTGCCAGCAGTGAAGGCGGGGGGACCGAGCAGTTCTTC.

Many counts were recorded for this clonotype. The V and J genes are TRBV6-1 and TRBJ1-2, with 7 bases fitting TRBD1. Germline lookup yields CDR1 MNHNS and CDR2 SASEGT. This CDR3 has 14 residues. V was pared by 5 bases and J by 4 bases, with 7 bases of the junction left unmatched. The CDR3 loop reads CASSKLRDSYGYTF. CDR3 nucleotides: TGTGCCAGCAGTAAACTCCGGGACAGCTATGGCTACACCTTC.

This clonotype has at least ten counts. The chain employs TRBV15 and TRBJ1-1; D is uncertain. This CDR3 is built from 16 residues. The germline V gene has CDR1 LNHNV and CDR2 YYDKDF (reference sequence). The V gene lost 2 bases and the J gene lost 1 base, with 14 bases spanning the gap. Written as DNA, the CDR3 is TGTGCCACCAGCAGAACATCGGGAACCAAGAACACTGAAGCTTTCTTT. This codes for CATSRTSGTKNTEAFF.

This clonotype was observed at least ten times. V gene TRBV12-3 or TRBV12-4 combines with J gene TRBJ2-7; 13 nucleotides match TRBD2. This CDR3 is 18 amino acids long. V lost 3 bases, J lost 3 bases, and 11 bases stayed unmatched. In DNA form, the CDR3 reads TGTGCCAGCAGTTTCCCTCAGGGGACTAGCGGGGCCTTCTACGAGCAGTACTTC. It is translated as CASSFPQGTSGAFYEQYF.

This clonotype was counted ten times or more. The genes are TRBV6-5 and TRBJ1-4; no clear D. The germline gives CDR1 MNHEY, CDR2 SVGAGI. The CDR3 is 16 amino acids. The V end lost 5 bases, the J end lost 3 bases, and 16 bases lay between the germline ends. CDR3 region: CASSRTGNRANEKLFF. The CDR3 region has the DNA TGTGCCAGCAGTCGAACCGGGAATCGGGCTAATGAAAAACTGTTTTTT.

The sample holds many counts of this clonotype. V and J are TRBV11-2 and TRBJ2-5; the D is unclear. Trimming removed 1 base at V and 2 bases at J, with 5 bases between. This CDR3 has 13 residues. Per germline, CDR1 SGHAT and CDR2 FQNNGV. The CDR3 nucleotides read TGTGCCAGCAGCTTAGTGGGACAAGAGACCCAGTACTTC. Encoded protein: CASSLVGQETQYF. The entire variable domain, with the rest obtained from reference TRBV11-2 and TRBJ2-5, is as follows: EAGVAQSPRYKIIEKRQSVAFWCNPISGHATLYWYQQILGQGPKLLIQFQNNGVVDDSQLPKDRFSAERLKGVDSTLKIQPAKLEDSAVYLCASSLVGQETQYFGPGTRLLVL.

For the CDR3, the DNA is TGTGCCAGCAGTTACCTGCGGGAGGGAGATGAGCAGTTCTTC. This codes for CASSYLREGDEQFF. The rearrangement links TRBV6-6 to TRBJ2-1, with TRBD2 matching over 9 bases. With V trimmed by 2 bases and J by 8 bases, 4 bases remained unmatched. CDR1 and CDR2 from the germline V gene are MNHNY and SVGAGI (reference sequence). The CDR3 spans 14 residues.

This clonotype was counted at least ten times. The chain carries TRBV6-6 and TRBJ2-3, with TRBD1 as a possible D gene (6 bases). This CDR3 has 15 amino acids. Germline assignment: CDR1 MNHNY and CDR2 SVGAGI (reference sequence). Trimming removed 5 bases from V and 2 bases from J, with 14 bases in between. The DNA for the CDR3 is TGTGCCAGCAGTCAACAGGGAAAGATCACAGATACGCAGTATTTT. Its translation: CASSQQGKITDTQYF.

This clonotype has more than one count but fewer than ten. The chain is built from TRBV9 and TRBJ2-6; the D is unclear. Germline CDR1 reads SGDLS; CDR2 reads YYNGEE. The V and J ends lost 0 bases and 1 base respectively, with 5 bases between them. CDR3 length: 15 amino acids. CDR3 coding DNA: TGTGCCAGCAGCGTAGGGCTTTCTGGGGCCAACGTCCTGACTTTC. Translation gives CASSVGLSGANVLTF.

Only a few counts were recorded for this clonotype. The chain carries TRBV11-3 and TRBJ1-2; D possibly corresponds to TRBD1 (6 bases). Germline assignment: CDR1 SGHNT and CDR2 YENEEA. The CDR3 totals 15 residues. The V end was cut by 5 bases, the J end by 8 bases, with 21 bases between. The chain's CDR3 is CASSPGGQTLGGYTF. The CDR3, as DNA: TGTGCCAGCAGCCCGGGAGGACAGACGCTGGGGGGCTACACCTTC.

This clonotype has ten or more counts. The chain combines TRBV27 with TRBJ2-1; D uncertain. Germline V gene data show CDR1 as MNHEY and CDR2 as SMNVEV (reference sequence). Trimming took 5 bases from V and 6 from J, leaving 11 bases between them. The CDR3 extends over 13 amino acids. CDR3 in amino acids: CASSIEFGNEQFF. The CDR3 nucleotides read TGTGCCAGCAGTATCGAGTTCGGCAATGAGCAGTTCTTC.

This clonotype was picked up many times. V is TRBV27 and J is TRBJ1-1; D might be TRBD1 (6 bases). Trimming pared 6 bases from V and 1 base from J, leaving 18 bases between. Germline V gene sequence: CDR1 MNHEY, CDR2 SMNVEV (reference sequence). The CDR3 is 16 amino acids. Here the CDR3 reads CASRPTTGGKNTEAFF. DNA for the CDR3: TGTGCCAGCAGACCGACGACAGGAGGGAAGAACACTGAAGCTTTCTTT.

This clonotype was counted only a few times. The rearrangement joins TRBV3-1 to TRBJ2-2; D not certain. From germline, CDR1 is LGHDT and CDR2 YNNKEL (reference sequence). The CDR3 is 15 residues long. V was pared by 0 bases and J by 10 bases, with 15 bases between. CDR3: CASSQELYSHPELFF. CDR3 nucleotides: TGTGCCAGCAGCCAAGAGTTGTACAGCCACCCGGAGCTGTTTTTT.

This chain joins TRBV10-3 and TRBJ2-3, with TRBD2 matching over 8 bases. Losses at the gene ends were 6 bases for V and 4 bases for J; bases not matched to a gene: 9. CDR3 size: 15 residues. Germline lookup yields CDR1 ENHRY and CDR2 SYGVKD. The DNA for the CDR3 is TGTGCCATCAGGGTCGGGACTAGAGGTTCAGATACGCAGTATTTT. Residues: CAIRVGTRGSDTQYF.